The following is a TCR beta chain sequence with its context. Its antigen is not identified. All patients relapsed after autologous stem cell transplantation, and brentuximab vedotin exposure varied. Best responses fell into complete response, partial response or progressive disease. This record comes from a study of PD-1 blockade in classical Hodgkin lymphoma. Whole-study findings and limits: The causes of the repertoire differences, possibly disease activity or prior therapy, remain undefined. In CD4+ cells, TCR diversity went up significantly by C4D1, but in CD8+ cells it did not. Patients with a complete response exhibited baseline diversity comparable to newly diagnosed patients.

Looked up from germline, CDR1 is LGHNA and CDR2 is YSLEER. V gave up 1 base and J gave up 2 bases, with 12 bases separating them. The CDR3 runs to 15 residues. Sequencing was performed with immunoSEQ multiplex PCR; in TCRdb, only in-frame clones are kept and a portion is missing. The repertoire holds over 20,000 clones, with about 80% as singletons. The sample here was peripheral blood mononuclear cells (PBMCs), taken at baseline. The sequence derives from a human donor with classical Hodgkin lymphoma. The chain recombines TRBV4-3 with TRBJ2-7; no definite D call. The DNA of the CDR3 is TGCGCCAGCAGCCAAGGATCCAGATCCACCTACGAGCAGTACTTC. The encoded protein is CASSQGSRSTYEQYF.